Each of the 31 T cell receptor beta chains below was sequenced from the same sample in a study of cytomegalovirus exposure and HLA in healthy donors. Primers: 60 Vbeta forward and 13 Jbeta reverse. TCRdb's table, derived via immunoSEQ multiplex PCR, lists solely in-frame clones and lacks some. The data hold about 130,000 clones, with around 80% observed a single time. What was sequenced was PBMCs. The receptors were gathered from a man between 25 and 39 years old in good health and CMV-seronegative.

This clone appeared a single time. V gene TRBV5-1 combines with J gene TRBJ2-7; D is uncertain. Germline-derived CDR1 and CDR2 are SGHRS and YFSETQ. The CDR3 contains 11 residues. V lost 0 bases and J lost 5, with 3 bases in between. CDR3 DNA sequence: TGCGCCAGCAGCTTGGCAAACGAGCAGTACTTC. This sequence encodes CASSLANEQYF.

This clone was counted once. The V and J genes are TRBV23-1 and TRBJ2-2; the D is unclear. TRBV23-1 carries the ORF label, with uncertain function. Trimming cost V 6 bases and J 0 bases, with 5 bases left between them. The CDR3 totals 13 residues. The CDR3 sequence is CASSRANTGELFF. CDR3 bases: TGCGCCAGCAGCCGGGCGAACACCGGGGAGCTGTTTTTT.

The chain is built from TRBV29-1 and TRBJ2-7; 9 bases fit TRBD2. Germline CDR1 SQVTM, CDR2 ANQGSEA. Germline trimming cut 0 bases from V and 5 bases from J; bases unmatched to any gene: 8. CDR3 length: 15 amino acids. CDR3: CSVEDRASGNDEQYF. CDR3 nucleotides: TGCAGCGTTGAAGATCGGGCTAGCGGGAACGACGAGCAGTACTTC.

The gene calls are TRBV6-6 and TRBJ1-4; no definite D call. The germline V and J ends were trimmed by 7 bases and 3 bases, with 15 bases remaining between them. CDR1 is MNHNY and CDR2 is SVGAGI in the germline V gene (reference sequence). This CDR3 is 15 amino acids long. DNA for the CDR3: TGTGCCAGCACTCCCTTCGGGGATTCTAATGAAAAACTGTTTTTT. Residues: CASTPFGDSNEKLFF.

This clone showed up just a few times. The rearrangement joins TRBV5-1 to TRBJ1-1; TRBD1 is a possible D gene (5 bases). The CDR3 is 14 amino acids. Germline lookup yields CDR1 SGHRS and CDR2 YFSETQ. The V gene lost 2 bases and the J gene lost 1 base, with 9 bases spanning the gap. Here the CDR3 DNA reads TGCGCCAGCAGCTTACAGGATCAGAACACTGAAGCTTTCTTT. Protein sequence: CASSLQDQNTEAFF.

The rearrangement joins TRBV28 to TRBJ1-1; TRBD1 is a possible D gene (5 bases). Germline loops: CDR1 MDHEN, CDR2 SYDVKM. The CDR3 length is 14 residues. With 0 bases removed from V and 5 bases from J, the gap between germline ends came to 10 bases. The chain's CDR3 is CASSLWEGRTEAFF. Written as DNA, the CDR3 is TGTGCCAGCAGTTTATGGGAGGGGAGGACTGAAGCTTTCTTT.

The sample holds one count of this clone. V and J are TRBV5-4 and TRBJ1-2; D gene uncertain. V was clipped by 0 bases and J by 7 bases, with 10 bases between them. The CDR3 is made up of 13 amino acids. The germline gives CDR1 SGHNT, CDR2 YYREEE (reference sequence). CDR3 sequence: CASSLGSSLGYTF. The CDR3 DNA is TGTGCCAGCAGCTTGGGATCGAGTCTTGGCTACACCTTC.

CDR3 sequence reads: CASSFGRERHEQFF. The CDR3 coding sequence is TGTGCCAGCAGCTTTGGGCGGGAGCGGCATGAGCAGTTCTTC. The chain is built from TRBV7-9 and TRBJ2-1; 7 bases line up with TRBD2. The germline V gene has CDR1 SEHNR and CDR2 FQNEAQ (reference sequence). J gave up 8 bases and V 3 bases, and 7 bases lay outside the gene matches. The CDR3 sequence is 14 residues long.

The CDR3 DNA reads as TGTGCCAGCAGTTTAGACAGAACTGGAAACACCATATATTTT. This gives the protein CASSLDRTGNTIYF. The J gene is TRBJ1-3, the V gene TRBV28, with D tentatively TRBD1 (5 bases). CDR1 and CDR2 from the germline V gene are MDHEN and SYDVKM. V was shortened by 2 bases and J by 2 bases, with 7 bases between the two germline ends. The CDR3 loop spans 14 amino acids.

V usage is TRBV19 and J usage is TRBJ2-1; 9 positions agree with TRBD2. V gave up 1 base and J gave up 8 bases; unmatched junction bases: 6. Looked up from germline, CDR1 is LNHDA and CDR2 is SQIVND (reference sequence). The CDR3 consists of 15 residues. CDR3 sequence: CASSIVPAGGDEQFF. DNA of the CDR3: TGTGCCAGTAGTATAGTCCCAGCGGGAGGAGATGAGCAGTTCTTC.

Here the CDR3 DNA reads TGTGCCAGCAGCTTAGCGGGGACTAGCGGGAGCTACAGAGTTGAGTTCTTC. This codes for CASSLAGTSGSYRVEFF. The rearrangement uses TRBV7-2 and TRBJ2-1; 14 bases are a match to TRBD2. CDR1 and CDR2 (germline): SGHTA, FQGNSA. After removal of 0 bases from V and 14 bases from J, the junction contained 12 bases not matched to a gene. The CDR3 totals 17 residues.

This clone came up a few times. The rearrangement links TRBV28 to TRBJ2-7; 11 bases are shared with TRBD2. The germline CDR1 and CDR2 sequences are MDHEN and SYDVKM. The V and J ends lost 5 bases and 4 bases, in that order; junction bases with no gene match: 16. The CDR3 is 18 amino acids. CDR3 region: CASSLRLGSGRASYEQYF. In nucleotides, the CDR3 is TGTGCCAGCAGTCTCCGTTTGGGTAGCGGGAGGGCTTCATACGAGCAGTACTTC. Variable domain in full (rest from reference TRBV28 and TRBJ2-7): DVKVTQSSRYLVKRTGEKVFLECVQDMDHENMFWYRQDPGLGLRLIYFSYDVKMKEKGDIPEGYSVSREKKERFSLILESASTNQTSMYLCASSLRLGSGRASYEQYFGPGTRLTVT.

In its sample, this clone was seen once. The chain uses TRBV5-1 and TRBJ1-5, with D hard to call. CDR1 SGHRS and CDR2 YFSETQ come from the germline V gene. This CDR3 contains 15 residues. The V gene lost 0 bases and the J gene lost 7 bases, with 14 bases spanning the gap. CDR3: CASSLEPPSGQPQHF. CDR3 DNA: TGCGCCAGCAGCTTGGAGCCCCCCTCGGGACAGCCCCAGCATTTT.

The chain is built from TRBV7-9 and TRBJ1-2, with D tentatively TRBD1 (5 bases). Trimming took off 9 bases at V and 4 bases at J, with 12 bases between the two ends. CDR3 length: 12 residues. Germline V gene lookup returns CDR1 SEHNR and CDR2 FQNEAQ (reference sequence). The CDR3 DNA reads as TGTGCCAGAACGGCAGGGTTCTATGGCTACACCTTC. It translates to CARTAGFYGYTF. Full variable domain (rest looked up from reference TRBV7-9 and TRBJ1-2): DTGVSQNPRHKITKRGQNVTFRCDPISEHNRLYWYRQTLGQGPEFLTYFQNEAQLEKSRLLSDRFSAERPKGSFSTLEIQRTEQGDSAMYLCARTAGFYGYTFGSGTRLTVV.

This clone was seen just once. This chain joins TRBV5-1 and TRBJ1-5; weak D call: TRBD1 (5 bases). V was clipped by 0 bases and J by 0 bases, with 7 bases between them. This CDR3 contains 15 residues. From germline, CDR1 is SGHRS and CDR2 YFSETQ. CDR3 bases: TGCGCCAGCAGCTTGGTAGGGGATAGCAATCAGCCCCAGCATTTT. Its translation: CASSLVGDSNQPQHF.

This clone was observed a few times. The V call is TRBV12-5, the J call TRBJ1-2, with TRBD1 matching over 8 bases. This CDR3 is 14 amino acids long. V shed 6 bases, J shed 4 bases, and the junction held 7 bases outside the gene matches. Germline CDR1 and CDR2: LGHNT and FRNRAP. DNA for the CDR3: TGTGCTAGTGGGTCAGGGGGCGCAGGCTATGGCTACACCTTC. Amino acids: CASGSGGAGYGYTF. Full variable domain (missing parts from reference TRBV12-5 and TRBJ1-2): DARVTQTPRHKVTEMGQEVTMRCQPILGHNTVFWYRQTMMQGLELLAYFRNRAPLDDSGMPKDRFSAEMPDATLATLKIQPSEPRDSAVYFCASGSGGAGYGYTFGSGTRLTVV.

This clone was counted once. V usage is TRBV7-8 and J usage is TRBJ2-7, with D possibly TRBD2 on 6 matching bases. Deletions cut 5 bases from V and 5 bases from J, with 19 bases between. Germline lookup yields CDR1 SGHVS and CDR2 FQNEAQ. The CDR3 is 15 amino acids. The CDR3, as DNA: TGTGCCAGCAGCCCGGTGGGGGGAGTGCGAAACGAGCAGTACTTC. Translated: CASSPVGGVRNEQYF. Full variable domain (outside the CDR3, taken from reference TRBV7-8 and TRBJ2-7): GAGVSQSPRYKVAKRGQDVALRCDPISGHVSLFWYQQALGQGPEFLTYFQNEAQLDKSGLPSDRFFAERPEGSVSTLKIQRTQQEDSAVYLCASSPVGGVRNEQYFGPGTRLTVT.

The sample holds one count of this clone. The CDR3 DNA reads as TGTGCCACTAGTCCCCCAGCGGGAGGTTGGAATACGCAGTATTTT. Its translation: CATSPPAGGWNTQYF. The chain combines TRBV11-2 with TRBJ2-3; 9 nucleotides line up with TRBD2. The CDR3 extends over 15 amino acids. CDR1 SGHAT and CDR2 FQNNGV come from the germline V gene. The junction had 15 bases not matched to a gene; V was cut back by 10 bases and J by 7 bases.

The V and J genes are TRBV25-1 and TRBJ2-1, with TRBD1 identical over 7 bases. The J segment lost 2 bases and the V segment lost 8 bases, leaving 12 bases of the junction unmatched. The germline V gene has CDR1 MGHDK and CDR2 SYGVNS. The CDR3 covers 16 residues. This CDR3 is CASGVPGQQTYNEQFF. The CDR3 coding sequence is TGTGCCAGCGGAGTCCCGGGACAGCAAACCTACAATGAGCAGTTCTTC. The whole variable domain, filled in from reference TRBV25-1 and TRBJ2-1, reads EADIYQTPRYLVIGTGKKITLECSQTMGHDKMYWYQQDPGMELHLIHYSYGVNSTEKGDLSSESTVSRIRTEHFPLTLESARPSHTSQYLCASGVPGQQTYNEQFFGPGTRLTVL.

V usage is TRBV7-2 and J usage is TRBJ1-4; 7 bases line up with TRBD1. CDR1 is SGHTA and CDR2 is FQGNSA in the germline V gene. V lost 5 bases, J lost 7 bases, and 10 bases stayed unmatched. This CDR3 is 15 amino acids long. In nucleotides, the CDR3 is TGTGCCAGCAGCCCCCGACAGGGCATAGGTGAAAAACTGTTTTTT. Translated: CASSPRQGIGEKLFF.

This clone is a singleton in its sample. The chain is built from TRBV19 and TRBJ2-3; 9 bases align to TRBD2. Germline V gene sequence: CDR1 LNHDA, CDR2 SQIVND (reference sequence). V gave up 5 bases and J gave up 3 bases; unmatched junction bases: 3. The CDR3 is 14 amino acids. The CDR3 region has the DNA TGTGCCAGTAGTCCTAGCGGGACGACAGATACGCAGTATTTT. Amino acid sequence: CASSPSGTTDTQYF.

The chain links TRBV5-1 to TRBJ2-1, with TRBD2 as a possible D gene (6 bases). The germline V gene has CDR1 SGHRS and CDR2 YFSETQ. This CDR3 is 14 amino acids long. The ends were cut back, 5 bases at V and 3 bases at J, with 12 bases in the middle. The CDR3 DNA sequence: TGCGCCAGCAGGAGGGACGGGAGCTACAATGAGCAGTTCTTC. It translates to CASRRDGSYNEQFF. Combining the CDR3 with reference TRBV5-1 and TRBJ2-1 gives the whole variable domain KAGVTQTPRYLIKTRGQQVTLSCSPISGHRSVSWYQQTPGQGLQFLFEYFSETQRNKGNFPGRFSGRQFSNSRSEMNVSTLELGDSALYLCASRRDGSYNEQFFGPGTRLTVL.

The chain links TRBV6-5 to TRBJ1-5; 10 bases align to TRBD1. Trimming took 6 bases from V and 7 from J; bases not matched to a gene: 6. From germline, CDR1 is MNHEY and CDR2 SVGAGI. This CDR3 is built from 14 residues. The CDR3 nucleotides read TGTGCCAGCAGCCCCGGGACAGGGGTACAGCCCCAGCATTTT. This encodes CASSPGTGVQPQHF.

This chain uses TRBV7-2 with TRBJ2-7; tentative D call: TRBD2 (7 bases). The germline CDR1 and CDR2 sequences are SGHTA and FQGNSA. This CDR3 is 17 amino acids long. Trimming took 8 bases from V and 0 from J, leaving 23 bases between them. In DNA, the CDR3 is TGTGCCAGCGCCCTCTCCGGGGGGCCCTCCAGCTCCTACGAGCAGTACTTC. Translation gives CASALSGGPSSSYEQYF.

This CDR3 reads CASSLVGSRGYTF. CDR3 bases: TGTGCCAGCAGCTTAGTAGGTTCCAGGGGCTACACCTTC. V and J are TRBV7-2 and TRBJ1-2; D gene uncertain. V was shortened by 1 base and J by 8 bases, with 11 bases between the two germline ends. This CDR3 comprises 13 residues. Germline CDR1 SGHTA, CDR2 FQGNSA.

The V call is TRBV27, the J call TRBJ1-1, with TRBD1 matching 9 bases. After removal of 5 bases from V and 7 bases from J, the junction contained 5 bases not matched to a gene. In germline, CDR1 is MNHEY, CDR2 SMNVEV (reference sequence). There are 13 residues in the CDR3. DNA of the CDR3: TGTGCCAGCAGTGGACAGGGGCAATTTGAAGCTTTCTTT. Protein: CASSGQGQFEAFF.

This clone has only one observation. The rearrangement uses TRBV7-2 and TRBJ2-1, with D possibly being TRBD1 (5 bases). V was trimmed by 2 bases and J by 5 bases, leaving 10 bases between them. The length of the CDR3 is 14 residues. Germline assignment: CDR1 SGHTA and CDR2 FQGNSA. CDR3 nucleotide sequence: TGTGCCAGCAGCTTATCCAGGGTCCACAATGAGCAGTTCTTC. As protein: CASSLSRVHNEQFF.

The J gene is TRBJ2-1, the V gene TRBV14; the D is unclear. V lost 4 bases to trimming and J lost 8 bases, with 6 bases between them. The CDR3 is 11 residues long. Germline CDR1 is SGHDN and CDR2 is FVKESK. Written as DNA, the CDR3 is TGTGCCAGCAGCCTCCAGTATGAGCAGTTCTTC. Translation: CASSLQYEQFF.

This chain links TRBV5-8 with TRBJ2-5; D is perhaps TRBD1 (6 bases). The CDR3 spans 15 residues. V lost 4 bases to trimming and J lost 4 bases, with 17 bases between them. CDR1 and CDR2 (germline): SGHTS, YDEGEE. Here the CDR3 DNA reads TGTGCCAGCAGCCTAGGACAGACTGCGCGAGAGACCCAGTACTTC. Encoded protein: CASSLGQTARETQYF.

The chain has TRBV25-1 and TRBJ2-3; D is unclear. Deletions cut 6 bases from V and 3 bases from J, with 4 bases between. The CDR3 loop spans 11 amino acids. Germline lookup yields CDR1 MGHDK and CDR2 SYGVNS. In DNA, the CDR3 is TGTGCCAGCAGATATACAGATACGCAGTATTTT. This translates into CASRYTDTQYF.

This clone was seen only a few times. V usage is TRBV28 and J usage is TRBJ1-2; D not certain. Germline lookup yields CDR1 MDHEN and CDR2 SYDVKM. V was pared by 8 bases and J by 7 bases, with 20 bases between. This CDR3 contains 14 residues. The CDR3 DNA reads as TGTGCCAGCGAAACTCCCCGCATGCGGTCTGGCTACACCTTC. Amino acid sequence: CASETPRMRSGYTF.